Included here is one T cell receptor beta chain sequence, with context. The antigen remains undetermined. The CDR3 contains 15 residues. Germline assignment: CDR1 MNHEY and CDR2 SVGAGI. V lost 0 bases and J lost 0, with 6 bases in between. This sample stems from a study of T cell responses to AZD1222 COVID-19 vaccine. Repertoires were generated with immunoSEQ multiplex PCR, while TCRdb's copy carries only in-frame clones and drops some. The table lists 70,000 to 95,000 clones, approximately 90% of them singletons. Overall study results and limits: Spike-wide coverage was observed for vaccine-associated CD4 TCRs, with dominant responses at 160-218 and 743-854. Clonal diversity was possibly underestimated, and white British individuals and females predominated among donors. Repertoires were obtained only post-peak T cell response. Spike-specific TCR breadth rose after two AZD1222 doses, and depth rose as well.

The chain uses TRBV6-5 and TRBJ1-5, with D possibly being TRBD1 (5 bases). Sequencing was performed on peripheral blood, taken 28 days after the second AZD1222 dose. This TCR derives from an adult who received the AZD1222 COVID-19 vaccine. CDR3 sequence (DNA): TGTGCCAGCAGTTACTCAGGGGATAGCAATCAGCCCCAGCATTTT. Translated: CASSYSGDSNQPQHF.